Sequencing of this T cell receptor beta chain was carried out in a study of blood T cell repertoires in COVID-19. This clone was recorded once. The table came from immunoSEQ multiplex PCR; TCRdb's copy has only in-frame clones and leaves some out. In the table there are about 190,000 clones, about 88% of which are singletons. This sequence originates from a woman aged 40 to 50 who had recovered from COVID-19. Source material: peripheral blood.

CDR3 protein: CAWSIFSGANVLTF. The CDR3 nucleotides read TGTGCCTGGAGCATTTTCTCTGGGGCCAACGTCCTGACTTTC. This chain links TRBV30 with TRBJ2-6; no clear D gene. The V end lost 3 bases, the J end lost 0 bases, and 6 bases lay between the germline ends. Germline values: CDR1 GTSNPN, CDR2 SVGIG (reference sequence). The CDR3 runs 14 residues.